The T cell receptor beta chain under discussion was sequenced for a study of cytotoxic CD8 clonotypes in ibrutinib-treated CLL. Study-wide context: Within the patient group, about a dozen were relapsed/refractory and roughly 16 treatment-naive, and 17 were IGHV unmutated.

For this clone: Its matching antigen is unknown.

The ends lost 6 bases at V and 11 bases at J; junction bases unmatched: 16. This CDR3 spans 15 amino acids. Germline V lookup: CDR1 MNHEY, CDR2 SVGAGI. Study results and limitations: Clonality went higher at ibrutinib response and then dropped back toward baseline at progression.

TCRdb keeps only in-frame clones here, not all; method: immunoSEQ multiplex PCR. The table shows some 140,000 clones, with approximately 90% occurring only once. The source was PBMCs, collected after 12 months of ibrutinib treatment. This clonotype originated in a human donor with chronic lymphocytic leukemia. This chain links TRBV6-5 with TRBJ2-3, with TRBD2 matching over 8 bases. The CDR3 reads CASRTSAKGEMGQYF. CDR3 nucleotide sequence: TGTGCCAGCAGGACTAGCGCGAAGGGGGAGATGGGGCAGTATTTT.